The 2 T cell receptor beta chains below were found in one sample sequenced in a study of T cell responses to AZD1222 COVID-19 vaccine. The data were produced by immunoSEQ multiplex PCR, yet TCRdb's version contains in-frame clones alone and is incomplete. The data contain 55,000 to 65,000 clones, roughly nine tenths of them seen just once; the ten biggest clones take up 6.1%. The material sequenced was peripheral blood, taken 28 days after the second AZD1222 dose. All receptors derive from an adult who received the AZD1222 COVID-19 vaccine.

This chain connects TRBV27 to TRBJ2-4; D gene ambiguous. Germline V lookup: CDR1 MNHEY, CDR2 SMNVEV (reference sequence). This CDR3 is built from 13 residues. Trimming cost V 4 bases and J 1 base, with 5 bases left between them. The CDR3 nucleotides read TGTGCCAGCAGTTCCCCCGCCAAAAACATTCAGTACTTC. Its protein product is CASSSPAKNIQYF.

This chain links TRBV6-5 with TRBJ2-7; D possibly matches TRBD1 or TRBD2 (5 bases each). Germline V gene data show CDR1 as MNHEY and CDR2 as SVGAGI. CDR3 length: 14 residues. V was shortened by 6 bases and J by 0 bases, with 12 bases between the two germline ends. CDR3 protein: CASRPRDGSYEQYF. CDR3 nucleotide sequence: TGTGCCAGCAGGCCCCGGGACGGCTCCTACGAGCAGTACTTC.